What follows are 29 T cell receptor beta chains derived from one specimen sequenced in a study of blood T cell repertoires in COVID-19 (TCRdb year 2020). The protocol used for the library was the immunoSEQ multiplex PCR assay. This immuneACCESS table, as held by TCRdb, lists in-frame sequences with V and J called but not all clones. Of the missing ones, under half trace to an unresolved V gene in checked studies; the others have no known cause. The sample includes approximately 200,000 clones, with roughly 87% observed a single time. Under 2.5% of the sample is in the top ten clones. Sequencing input: peripheral blood. These receptors originate from a man aged 35-49 years with active or convalescent COVID-19.

J is TRBJ1-3 and V is TRBV5-1; 7 bases agree with TRBD1. V lost 4 bases, J lost 1 base, and 17 bases stayed unmatched. The CDR3 consists of 19 residues. CDR1 and CDR2 from the germline V gene are SGHRS and YFSETQ. CDR3 coding DNA: TGCGCCAGCAGCCGAATACCAGCCCCACAGGGGAAATCTGGAAACACCATATATTTT. The encoded protein is CASSRIPAPQGKSGNTIYF.

The rearrangement uses TRBV6-5 and TRBJ2-2; D call uncertain. Germline CDR1 is MNHEY and CDR2 is SVGAGI. The CDR3 covers 13 residues. V shed 7 bases and J shed 7 bases, with 13 bases lying between them. The CDR3 here is CASISQADGELFF. CDR3 in DNA: TGTGCCAGCATTTCCCAGGCTGACGGGGAGCTGTTTTTT.

The V gene is TRBV19, the J gene TRBJ2-1; 14 nucleotides line up with TRBD2. CDR3 length equals 17 residues. Germline V gene lookup returns CDR1 LNHDA and CDR2 SQIVND (reference sequence). The J segment lost 2 bases and the V segment lost 5 bases, leaving 5 bases of the junction unmatched. In DNA, the CDR3 is TGTGCCAGTAGTCCCCGACTAGCGGGGGGGCCCTACAATGAGCAGTTCTTC. Residues: CASSPRLAGGPYNEQFF.

The chain recombines TRBV19 with TRBJ2-7; D is perhaps TRBD2 (6 bases). Germline CDR1 and CDR2: LNHDA and SQIVND (reference sequence). V dropped 6 bases and J dropped 0 bases, with 15 bases sitting between them. The CDR3 spans 15 residues. In DNA form, the CDR3 reads TGTGCCAGTAGGACCCAAGGACTACTCTCCTACGAGCAGTACTTC. Protein product: CASRTQGLLSYEQYF.

The chain combines TRBV5-6 with TRBJ2-3, with D possibly being TRBD2 (6 bases). Germline loops: CDR1 SGHDT, CDR2 YYEEEE. The length of the CDR3 is 17 residues. V gave up 2 bases and J gave up 2 bases, with 18 bases separating them. The CDR3 region has the DNA TGTGCCAGCAGCTTAATTCAGGGAGGTTCAAACACAGATACGCAGTATTTT. Amino acids: CASSLIQGGSNTDTQYF.

The chain has TRBV19 and TRBJ2-1; no clear D. Germline V gives CDR1 LNHDA, CDR2 SQIVND (reference sequence). CDR3 size: 14 residues. V was trimmed by 7 bases and J by 6 bases, leaving 16 bases between them. CDR3 region: CASTSYGQVNEQFF. CDR3 in DNA: TGTGCCAGTACCTCCTATGGGCAAGTCAATGAGCAGTTCTTC.

In this sample, this clone turned up once. The rearrangement links TRBV24-1 to TRBJ1-6; 7 nucleotides align to TRBD1. This CDR3 has 15 residues. With 2 bases clipped from V and 6 bases from J, the junction kept 3 bases outside the gene matches. Germline CDR1 KGHDR, CDR2 SFDVKD. The CDR3 spells CATSDSRQGNSPLHF. The CDR3 nucleotides are TGTGCCACCAGTGATTCGCGACAGGGTAATTCACCCCTCCACTTT.

As concerns this clone: This could be a read error, since a much larger clone is one nucleotide away. The gene calls are TRBV28 and TRBJ2-1; 10 bases map to TRBD2. Germline values: CDR1 MDHEN, CDR2 SYDVKM. The CDR3 contains 17 residues. This CDR3 reads CVSTSSGGPSSYNEQFF. In DNA, the CDR3 is TGTGTCAGCACCTCTAGCGGGGGCCCCAGCTCCTACAATGAGCAGTTCTTC.

V and J are TRBV6-6 and TRBJ1-3; no firm D call. V was pared by 6 bases and J by 0 bases, with 6 bases between. Per the germline V gene, CDR1 is MNHNY and CDR2 is SVGAGI (reference sequence). The CDR3 loop spans 13 amino acids. The CDR3 sequence: CASRGSSGNTIYF. DNA of the CDR3: TGTGCCAGCAGGGGGAGCTCTGGAAACACCATATATTTT.

V is TRBV7-2 and J is TRBJ2-7, with D maybe TRBD2 (5 bases). With 5 bases removed from V and 1 base from J, the gap between germline ends came to 21 bases. The CDR3 extends over 17 amino acids. Germline CDR1 SGHTA, CDR2 FQGNSA. CDR3 DNA: TGTGCCAGCAGCCCGGTACGAGGTCCAGCGGAGTCCTACGAGCAGTACTTC. It translates to CASSPVRGPAESYEQYF.

V gene TRBV9 combines with J gene TRBJ1-1; 7 bases fit TRBD1. Per germline, CDR1 SGDLS and CDR2 YYNGEE. The trim removed 2 bases at V and 1 base at J, leaving 5 bases unmatched. The CDR3 runs 15 residues. CDR3 in amino acids: CASSVQGGSNTEAFF. The CDR3 bases are TGTGCCAGCAGCGTTCAGGGGGGATCGAACACTGAAGCTTTCTTT. The entire variable domain, with the rest obtained from reference TRBV9 and TRBJ1-1, is as follows: DSGVTQTPKHLITATGQRVTLRCSPRSGDLSVYWYQQSLDQGLQFLIQYYNGEERAKGNILERFSAQQFPDLHSELNLSSLELGDSALYFCASSVQGGSNTEAFFGQGTRLTVV.

The chain couples TRBV27 to TRBJ2-1, with TRBD1 matching 9 bases. Germline trimming cut 4 bases from V and 8 bases from J; bases unmatched to any gene: 9. Per germline, CDR1 MNHEY and CDR2 SMNVEV (reference sequence). CDR3 length: 15 amino acids. The CDR3 region is CASSSGTGLRYEQFF. CDR3 coding DNA: TGTGCCAGCAGTTCCGGGACAGGGTTACGGTATGAGCAGTTCTTC.

The chain has TRBV10-2 and TRBJ2-7; D uncertain. The CDR3 spans 10 residues. Germline V gives CDR1 WSHSY, CDR2 SAAADI. The V end was cut by 9 bases, the J end by 1 base, with 4 bases between. The CDR3 reads CASRSYEQYF. The DNA for the CDR3 is TGCGCCAGTCGGTCCTACGAGCAGTACTTC.

The chain is built from TRBV27 and TRBJ2-7; 9 bases align to TRBD2. CDR3 length equals 19 residues. The V gene's germline CDR1 is MNHEY and CDR2 SMNVEV (reference sequence). The junction had 17 bases not matched to a gene; V was cut back by 2 bases and J by 3 bases. CDR3 protein: CASSLIFSLAGNPLYEQYF. The CDR3 DNA follows: TGTGCCAGCAGTTTAATATTTAGTCTAGCGGGAAACCCCCTCTACGAGCAGTACTTC.

A word on this clone: This sample also contains other DNA sequences that code for the same CDR3. V is TRBV19 and J is TRBJ2-7, with 7 bases that match TRBD1. The germline CDR1 and CDR2 sequences are LNHDA and SQIVND (reference sequence). The J segment lost 2 bases and the V segment lost 5 bases, leaving 3 bases of the junction unmatched. This CDR3 region has 13 residues. The CDR3 coding sequence is TGTGCCAGTAGTCGTGACAGGGCCTACGAGCAGTACTTC. It is translated as CASSRDRAYEQYF.

The V call is TRBV3-1 (or the pseudogene TRBV3-2), the J call TRBJ2-3, with D possibly matching TRBD2 (6 bases). V gave up 4 bases and J gave up 4 bases, with 15 bases separating them. Germline values: CDR1 LGHDT, CDR2 YNNKEL (reference sequence). The CDR3 runs to 15 residues. The CDR3 loop reads CASSPWGDGSDTQYF. The CDR3 bases are TGTGCCAGCAGCCCTTGGGGGGACGGGTCAGATACGCAGTATTTT.

This clone was seen once. The chain employs TRBV15 and TRBJ1-2, with a weak D call TRBD1 (6 bases). CDR1 is LNHNV, CDR2 YYDKDF, per germline (reference sequence). This CDR3 is built from 13 residues. V was clipped by 4 bases and J by 4 bases, with 10 bases between them. The CDR3 loop is CATSTWGLYGYTF. The CDR3 bases are TGTGCCACCAGCACCTGGGGGCTCTATGGCTACACCTTC.

V is TRBV9 and J is TRBJ2-7; D is unresolved. The CDR3 contains 14 residues. The V gene lost 0 bases and the J gene lost 2 bases, with 9 bases spanning the gap. CDR1 is SGDLS and CDR2 is YYNGEE in the germline V gene. The CDR3 sequence is CASSVEAGTYEQYF. For the CDR3, the DNA is TGTGCCAGCAGCGTAGAGGCAGGAACCTACGAGCAGTACTTC.

V is TRBV28 and J is TRBJ2-7, with 15 nucleotides matching TRBD2. The CDR3 has 19 residues. CDR1 is MDHEN, CDR2 SYDVKM, per germline. Trimming took 6 bases from V and 0 from J; bases not matched to a gene: 12. The CDR3 nucleotides read TGTGCCAGCAGCTTAAAGATGGGACTAGCGGGGGGCGGCTCCTACGAGCAGTACTTC. Its translation is CASSLKMGLAGGGSYEQYF.

In DNA form, the CDR3 reads TGTGCCAGCACCCGAGGGGGCTTGGGCACAGATACGCAGTATTTT. Its translation: CASTRGGLGTDTQYF. The rearrangement links TRBV27 to TRBJ2-3, with TRBD1 identical over 7 bases. There are 15 residues in the CDR3. The V segment lost 7 bases and the J segment 1 base; nucleotides outside the gene matches: 8. Per the germline V gene, CDR1 is MNHEY and CDR2 is SMNVEV (reference sequence).

This clone turned up a few times. This chain connects TRBV6-5 to TRBJ1-1, with D tentatively TRBD1 (6 bases). The germline V gene encodes CDR1 MNHEY and CDR2 SVGAGI. The CDR3 extends over 13 amino acids. Trimming took off 6 bases at V and 4 bases at J, with 12 bases between the two ends. For the CDR3, the DNA is TGTGCCAGCAGCGACTTCAGGGGCACTGAAGCTTTCTTT. Amino acid sequence: CASSDFRGTEAFF.

The chain carries TRBV13 and TRBJ1-3; no firm D call. V dropped 0 bases and J dropped 1 base, with 7 bases sitting between them. CDR3 length: 15 amino acids. Germline V gives CDR1 PRHDT, CDR2 FYEKMQ (reference sequence). The CDR3 spells CASSLGRESGNTIYF. In DNA form, the CDR3 reads TGTGCCAGCAGCTTAGGCCGGGAGTCTGGAAACACCATATATTTT.

This sequence joins TRBV15 and TRBJ1-2, with 8 bases identical to TRBD1. The CDR3 consists of 18 residues. Per the germline V gene, CDR1 is LNHNV and CDR2 is YYDKDF (reference sequence). J gave up 3 bases and V 0 bases, and 12 bases lay outside the gene matches. The CDR3 DNA reads TGTGCCACCAGCAGAGATCATTTCCCTCCGACAGGGGACTATGGCTACACCTTC. Translating it yields CATSRDHFPPTGDYGYTF.

The rearrangement joins TRBV6-6 to TRBJ1-2; 7 positions agree with TRBD1. After removal of 11 bases from V and 6 bases from J, the junction contained 18 bases not matched to a gene. The CDR3 covers 15 residues. Looked up from germline, CDR1 is MNHNY and CDR2 is SVGAGI (reference sequence). The CDR3 nucleotides are TGTGCCTCCAGGCAAGGGGGCGAGAGTGGGCATGGCTACACCTTC. The encoded protein is CASRQGGESGHGYTF.

The rearrangement links TRBV27 to TRBJ2-7, with D maybe TRBD2 (5 bases). This CDR3 has 15 residues. CDR1 MNHEY and CDR2 SMNVEV come from the germline V gene (reference sequence). Trimming left V 4 bases short and J 2 bases short, with 15 bases between. The CDR3 DNA is TGTGCCAGCAGTTCCCCGGAGAGGGCTACCTACGAGCAGTACTTC. This encodes CASSSPERATYEQYF.

This chain connects TRBV15 to TRBJ1-4; D perhaps matches TRBD1 (5 bases). Trimming pared 0 bases from V and 9 bases from J, leaving 14 bases between. This CDR3 comprises 15 residues. CDR1 is LNHNV and CDR2 is YYDKDF in the germline V gene (reference sequence). CDR3 sequence (DNA): TGTGCCACCAGCAGAGATCCCAGGGTGAGGCAAAAACTGTTTTTT. This gives the protein CATSRDPRVRQKLFF.

The rearrangement uses TRBV5-5 and TRBJ2-1; D is uncertain. V lost 2 bases and J 9 bases, leaving 15 bases between the germline ends. From germline, CDR1 is SGHKS and CDR2 YYEKEE (reference sequence). The CDR3 is made up of 14 amino acids. The CDR3 sequence: CASSFGGSRGEQFF. The CDR3 DNA reads as TGTGCCAGCAGCTTTGGCGGCAGCCGTGGTGAGCAGTTCTTC.

This chain uses TRBV16 with TRBJ1-2, with a weak D call TRBD1 (5 bases). This CDR3 contains 13 residues. The germline gives CDR1 KGHSY, CDR2 FQNENV. Between the trimmed V and J ends, which lost 4 bases and 6 bases, there was a span of 12 bases. The CDR3 is CASSPDQGNGYTF. For the CDR3, the DNA is TGTGCCAGCAGCCCCGACCAGGGAAATGGCTACACCTTC.

This rearrangement joins TRBV7-3 to TRBJ1-6; 8 bases are a match to TRBD1. Trimming took 5 bases from V and 6 from J; bases not matched to a gene: 6. The CDR3 sequence is 15 residues long. From germline, CDR1 is SGHTA and CDR2 FQGTGA. The CDR3 DNA follows: TGTGCCAGCAGCCTACAGGGGGGAGGTAATTCACCCCTCCACTTT. It yields the protein CASSLQGGGNSPLHF.